A selection of T cell receptor beta chains follows, all from one sample in a study of OX40 agonist ivuxolimab in advanced cancers. The method was immunoSEQ multiplex PCR; TCRdb's version includes in-frame clones alone and lacks a portion of them. The sample consists of approximately 24,000 clones, around 85% of them appearing once. Sequences were derived from CD4+ or CD8+ T cells sorted from blood, sampled in a trial of the OX40 agonist ivuxolimab. These receptors were obtained from an adult with an advanced solid tumor such as melanoma, head and neck, liver or kidney cancer. CDR3s include the opening cysteine and the closing phenylalanine or tryptophan. D genes are given only for firm matches. Size is omitted from some rows. Given values are once, few, many or a class for expanded clones.

V gene	CDR3 length	D gene	clone size	J gene	CDR3 protein	CDR3 DNA
TRBV6-5	13	NA	few	TRBJ1-1	CASSYSLQGEAFF	TGTGCCAGCAGTTACTCTCTCCAGGGCGAAGCTTTCTTT
TRBV10-1	14	TRBD1	few	TRBJ1-1	CASSVDRRNTEAFF	TGCGCCAGCAGTGTGGACAGGAGGAACACTGAAGCTTTCTTT
TRBV28	17	TRBD1	NA	TRBJ1-5	CASNSQRTGPYYSIRHF	TGTGCCAGCAATTCCCAGCGGACAGGACCTTATTACAGCATCCGGCATTTT
TRBV20-1	10	NA	NA	TRBJ2-5	CSGQAKTQYF	TGCAGTGGCCAGGCAAAGACCCAGTACTTC
TRBV15	17	TRBD1	NA	TRBJ1-4	CATTTGTGLLSGEKLFF	TGTGCCACGACCACCGGGACAGGGCTTCTTTCGGGTGAAAAACTGTTTTTT
TRBV27	16	TRBD1	NA	TRBJ1-1	CASSFGAGGFGTEAFF	TGTGCCAGCAGTTTCGGGGCAGGGGGCTTCGGCACTGAAGCTTTCTTT
TRBV11-2	13	NA	NA	TRBJ2-7	CASSSTGSYEQYF	TGTGCCAGCAGCTCTACAGGGAGCTACGAGCAGTACTTC
TRBV15	11	NA	NA	TRBJ2-5	CATGAQETQYF	TGTGCCACCGGTGCCCAAGAGACCCAGTACTTC
TRBV10-1	16	NA	once	TRBJ2-7	CARRGTLLQFLYEQYF	TGCGCCAGACGCGGGACACTCCTCCAGTTCCTCTACGAGCAGTACTTC
TRBV20-1	11	NA	NA	TRBJ2-7	CSALSAYEQYF	TGCAGTGCCCTTAGTGCCTACGAGCAGTACTTC
TRBV6-6	14	TRBD1	NA	TRBJ2-2	CASDGTDLGGELFF	TGTGCCAGCGACGGGACAGATTTAGGCGGGGAGCTGTTTTTT
TRBV29-1	13	TRBD2	NA	TRBJ2-1	CSVRAGGYNEQFF	TGCAGCGTTAGAGCGGGGGGCTACAATGAGCAGTTCTTC
TRBV5-6	15	TRBD1	NA	TRBJ1-2	CASRIGTGSGYGYTF	TGTGCCAGCAGAATTGGGACAGGGTCAGGGTATGGCTACACCTTC
TRBV27	16	TRBD1	NA	TRBJ2-7	CATVYARGLQHYEQYF	TGTGCCACAGTCTATGCCAGGGGGCTCCAGCACTACGAGCAGTACTTC
TRBV19	12	NA	medium-sized	TRBJ2-1	CASSTTANEQFF	TGTGCCAGTAGTACGACAGCTAATGAGCAGTTCTTC
TRBV7-9	16	NA	NA	TRBJ2-5	CASSLAHYGPQETQYF	TGTGCCAGCAGCTTAGCCCACTACGGGCCCCAAGAGACCCAGTACTTC
TRBV7-9	16	NA	NA	TRBJ2-7	CASSSFTVGSSYEQYF	TGTGCCAGCAGCTCGTTCACCGTAGGGTCCTCCTACGAGCAGTACTTC
TRBV27	13	NA	NA	TRBJ1-1	CASSLGWNTEAFF	TGTGCCAGCAGTTTAGGGTGGAACACTGAAGCTTTCTTT
TRBV27	16	TRBD2	NA	TRBJ2-1	CASSIGTSGFYNEQFF	TGTGCCAGCAGTATAGGGACTAGCGGGTTTTACAATGAGCAGTTCTTC
TRBV19	14	NA	few	TRBJ2-1	CASSIILAGDEQFF	TGTGCCAGTAGTATTATCCTAGCCGGGGATGAGCAGTTCTTC
TRBV30	20	TRBD2	NA	TRBJ2-7	CAWSHPTSWEAGAPIYEQYF	TGTGCCTGGAGTCACCCCACTTCTTGGGAAGCGGGAGCCCCGATCTACGAGCAGTACTTC
TRBV11-2	19	TRBD2	once	TRBJ2-1	CASSPGPGLAGDSYNEQFF	TGTGCCAGCAGCCCGGGACCGGGACTAGCGGGAGACTCCTACAATGAGCAGTTCTTC
TRBV6-5	16	NA	NA	TRBJ2-5	CASSYRNRVREETQYF	TGTGCCAGCAGTTACCGGAACCGGGTGAGAGAAGAGACCCAGTACTTC
TRBV7-9	13	NA	NA	TRBJ1-4	CASSPGGSEKLFF	TGTGCCAGCAGCCCCGGAGGTAGTGAAAAACTGTTTTTT
TRBV4-2	12	NA	NA	TRBJ1-2	CASLGPTYGYTF	TGTGCCAGCCTCGGTCCCACCTATGGCTACACCTTC
TRBV28	15	TRBD1	NA	TRBJ2-7	CASSLDRGPPNGQYF	TGTGCCAGCAGCCTCGACAGGGGACCCCCCAACGGGCAGTACTTC
TRBV4-3	14	NA	NA	TRBJ2-1	CASSQGGYNNEQFF	TGCGCCAGCAGCCAAGGGGGGTACAACAATGAGCAGTTCTTC
TRBV7-6	16	TRBD1	NA	TRBJ2-7	CASSFGPGQGIDEQYF	TGTGCCAGCAGCTTTGGCCCTGGACAGGGAATCGACGAGCAGTACTTC
TRBV29-1	11	NA	NA	TRBJ1-2	CSVMTDYGYTF	TGCAGCGTGATGACGGACTATGGCTACACCTTC
TRBV5-1	16	NA	NA	TRBJ2-1	CASSQRKQGVYNEQFF	TGCGCCAGCAGCCAGAGAAAACAGGGTGTGTACAATGAGCAGTTCTTC
TRBV29-1	13	NA	NA	TRBJ2-7	CSGIAESSYEQYF	TGCAGCGGAATAGCGGAGTCCTCCTACGAGCAGTACTTC
TRBV21-1	16	NA	NA	TRBJ1-2	CASSKGGTGGNYGYTF	TGTGCCAGCAGCAAAGGGGGGACAGGGGGCAACTATGGCTACACCTTC
TRBV2	13	NA	NA	TRBJ2-5	CASSEGGEETQYF	TGTGCCAGCAGTGAAGGGGGGGAAGAGACCCAGTACTTC
TRBV6-5	11	NA	NA	TRBJ1-1	CASRGGLEAFF	TGTGCCAGCAGGGGCGGACTTGAAGCTTTCTTT
TRBV4-2	16	NA	many	TRBJ1-2	CASSLGLGTGLDGYTF	TGTGCCAGCAGCTTGGGGTTGGGGACTGGGCTCGATGGCTACACCTTC
TRBV13	14	NA	NA	TRBJ2-6	CASSQTSGANVLTF	TGTGCCAGCAGCCAGACCTCTGGGGCCAACGTCCTGACTTTC
TRBV5-5	15	NA	NA	TRBJ2-1	CASSSDRPAYNEQFF	TGTGCCAGCAGCTCAGACAGGCCGGCCTACAATGAGCAGTTCTTC
TRBV9	14	NA	NA	TRBJ2-4	CASSVAGFGNIQYF	TGTGCCAGCAGCGTAGCGGGTTTTGGAAACATTCAGTACTTC
TRBV9	15	TRBD1	NA	TRBJ2-7	CASSVGSGGTYEQYF	TGTGCCAGCAGCGTAGGATCAGGGGGCACCTACGAGCAGTACTTC
TRBV5-1	15	TRBD2	once	TRBJ2-1	CASSLAAGGVNEQFF	TGCGCCAGCAGCTTGGCAGCGGGAGGCGTCAATGAGCAGTTCTTC
TRBV5-4	15	NA	NA	TRBJ2-7	CASSGPTGENDEQYF	TGTGCCAGCAGCGGCCCGACGGGGGAGAACGACGAGCAGTACTTC
TRBV7-7	13	TRBD1	NA	TRBJ2-2	CATGQGATGELFF	TGTGCTACCGGACAGGGGGCAACCGGGGAGCTGTTTTTT
TRBV19	14	NA	few	TRBJ2-6	CASSWGSGANVLTF	TGTGCCAGTAGCTGGGGGTCTGGGGCCAACGTCCTGACTTTC
TRBV27	13	NA	NA	TRBJ2-7	CASSSGPAYEQYF	TGTGCCAGCAGTTCAGGACCGGCCTACGAGCAGTACTTC
TRBV5-1	17	NA	medium-sized	TRBJ1-2	CASSLGVEEITNYGYTF	TGCGCCAGCAGCTTGGGCGTGGAAGAAATTACTAACTATGGCTACACCTTC
TRBV9	12	NA	NA	TRBJ2-1	CASSVMGREQFF	TGTGCCAGCAGCGTAATGGGGAGAGAGCAGTTCTTC
TRBV7-6	16	NA	NA	TRBJ2-1	CASSLGAGAVYNEQFF	TGTGCCAGCAGTTTGGGGGCGGGGGCCGTATACAATGAGCAGTTCTTC
TRBV21-1	15	NA	NA	TRBJ2-7	CASSNLGISSYEQYF	TGTGCCAGCAGCAACCTCGGTATTAGCTCCTACGAGCAGTACTTC